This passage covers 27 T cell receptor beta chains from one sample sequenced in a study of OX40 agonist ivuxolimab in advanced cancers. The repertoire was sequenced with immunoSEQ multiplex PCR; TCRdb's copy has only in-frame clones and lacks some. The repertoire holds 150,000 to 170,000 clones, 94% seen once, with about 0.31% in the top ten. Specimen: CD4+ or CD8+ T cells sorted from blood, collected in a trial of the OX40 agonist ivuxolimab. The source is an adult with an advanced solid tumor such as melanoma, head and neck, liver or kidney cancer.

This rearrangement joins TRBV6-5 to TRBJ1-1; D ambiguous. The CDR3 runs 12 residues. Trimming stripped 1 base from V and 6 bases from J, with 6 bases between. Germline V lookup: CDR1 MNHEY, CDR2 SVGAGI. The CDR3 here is CASSYFGSEAFF. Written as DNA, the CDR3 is TGTGCCAGCAGTTACTTCGGATCTGAAGCTTTCTTT.

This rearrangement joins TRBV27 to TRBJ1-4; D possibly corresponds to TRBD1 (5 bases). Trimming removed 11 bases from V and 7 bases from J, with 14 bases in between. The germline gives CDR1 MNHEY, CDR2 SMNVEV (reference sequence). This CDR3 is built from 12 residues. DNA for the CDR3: TGTGCCTCACAGGTGAGTAGTGAAAAACTGTTTTTT. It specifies CASQVSSEKLFF.

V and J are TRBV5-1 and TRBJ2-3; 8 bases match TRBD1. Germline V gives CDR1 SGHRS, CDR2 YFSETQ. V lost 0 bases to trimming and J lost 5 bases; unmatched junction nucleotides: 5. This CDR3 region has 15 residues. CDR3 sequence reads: CASSLGTGSRDTQYF. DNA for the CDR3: TGCGCCAGCAGCTTGGGGACAGGGTCTAGAGATACGCAGTATTTT.

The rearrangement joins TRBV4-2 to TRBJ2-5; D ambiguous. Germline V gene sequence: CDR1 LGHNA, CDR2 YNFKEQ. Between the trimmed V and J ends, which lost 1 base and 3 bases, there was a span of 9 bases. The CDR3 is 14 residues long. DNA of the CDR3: TGTGCCAGCAGCCAAGTGGGCAGCGAAGAGACCCAGTACTTC. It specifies CASSQVGSEETQYF.

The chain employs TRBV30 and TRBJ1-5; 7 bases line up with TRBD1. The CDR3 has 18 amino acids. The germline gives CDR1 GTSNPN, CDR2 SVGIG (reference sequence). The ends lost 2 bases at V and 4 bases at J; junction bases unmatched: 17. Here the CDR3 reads CAWSPNRGRGIRNQPQHF. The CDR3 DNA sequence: TGTGCCTGGAGTCCCAACAGGGGAAGGGGGATAAGGAATCAGCCCCAGCATTTT.

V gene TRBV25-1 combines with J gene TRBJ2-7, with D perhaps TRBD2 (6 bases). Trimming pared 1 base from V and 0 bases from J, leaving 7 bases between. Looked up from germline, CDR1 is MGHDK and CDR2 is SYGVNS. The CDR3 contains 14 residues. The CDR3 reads CASSESGSSYEQYF. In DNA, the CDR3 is TGTGCCAGCAGTGAATCCGGGAGCTCCTACGAGCAGTACTTC.

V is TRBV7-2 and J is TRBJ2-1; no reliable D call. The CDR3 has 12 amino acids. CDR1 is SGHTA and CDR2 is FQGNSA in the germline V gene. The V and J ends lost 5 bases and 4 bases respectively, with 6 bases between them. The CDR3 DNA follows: TGTGCCAGCAGCCCCTCATACAATGAGCAGTTCTTC. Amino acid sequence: CASSPSYNEQFF.

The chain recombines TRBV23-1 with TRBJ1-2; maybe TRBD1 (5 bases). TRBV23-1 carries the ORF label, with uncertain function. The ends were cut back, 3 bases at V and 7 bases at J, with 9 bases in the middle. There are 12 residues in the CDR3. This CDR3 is CASSQGHGGYTF. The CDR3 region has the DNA TGCGCCAGCAGTCAGGGGCACGGTGGCTACACCTTC.

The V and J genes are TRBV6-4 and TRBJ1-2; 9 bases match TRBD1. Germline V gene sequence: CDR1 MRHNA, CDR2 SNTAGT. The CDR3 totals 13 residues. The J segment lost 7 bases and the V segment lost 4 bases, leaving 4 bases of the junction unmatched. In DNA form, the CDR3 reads TGTGCCAGCAGTGCCACAGGGGGCAGTGGCTACACCTTC. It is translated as CASSATGGSGYTF.

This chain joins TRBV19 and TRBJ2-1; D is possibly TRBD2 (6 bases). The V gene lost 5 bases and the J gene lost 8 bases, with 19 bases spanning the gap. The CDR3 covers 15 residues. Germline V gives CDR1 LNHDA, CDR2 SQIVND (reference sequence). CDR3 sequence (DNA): TGTGCCAGTAGTCCCCGGGGTGACGGGGGATATGAGCAGTTCTTC. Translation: CASSPRGDGGYEQFF.

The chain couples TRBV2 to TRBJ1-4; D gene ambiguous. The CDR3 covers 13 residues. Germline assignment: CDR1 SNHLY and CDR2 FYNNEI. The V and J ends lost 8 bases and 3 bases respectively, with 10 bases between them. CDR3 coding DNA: TGTGCCAGCCGACCGCAAGCTAATGAAAAACTGTTTTTT. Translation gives CASRPQANEKLFF.

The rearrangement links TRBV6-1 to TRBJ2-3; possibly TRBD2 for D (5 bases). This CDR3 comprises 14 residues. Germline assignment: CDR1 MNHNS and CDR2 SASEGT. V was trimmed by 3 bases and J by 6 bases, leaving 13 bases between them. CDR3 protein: CASSDGIAVDTQYF. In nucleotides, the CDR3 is TGTGCCAGCAGTGACGGGATAGCCGTGGATACGCAGTATTTT.

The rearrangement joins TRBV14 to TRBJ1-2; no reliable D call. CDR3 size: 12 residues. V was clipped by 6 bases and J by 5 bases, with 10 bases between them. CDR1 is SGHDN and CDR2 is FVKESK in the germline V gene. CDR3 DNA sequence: TGTGCCAGCAGTTCCGGGGATTATGGCTACACCTTC. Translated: CASSSGDYGYTF.

CDR3 sequence reads: CASSLVPASWDQPQHF. The CDR3 region has the DNA TGTGCCAGCAGCTTAGTACCAGCCAGCTGGGATCAGCCCCAGCATTTT. This chain connects TRBV7-2 to TRBJ1-5, with unresolved D. CDR3 length: 16 residues. The V and J ends lost 1 base and 5 bases respectively, with 15 bases between them. CDR1 is SGHTA and CDR2 is FQGNSA in the germline V gene.

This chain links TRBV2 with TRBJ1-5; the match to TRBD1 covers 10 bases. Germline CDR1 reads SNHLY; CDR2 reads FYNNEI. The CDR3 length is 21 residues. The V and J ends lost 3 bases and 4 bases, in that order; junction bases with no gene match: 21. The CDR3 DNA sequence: TGTGCCAGCAGTGATTCCCGTGACAGGGGGCGAAAGTTCGGGGTAAATCAGCCCCAGCATTTT. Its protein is CASSDSRDRGRKFGVNQPQHF.

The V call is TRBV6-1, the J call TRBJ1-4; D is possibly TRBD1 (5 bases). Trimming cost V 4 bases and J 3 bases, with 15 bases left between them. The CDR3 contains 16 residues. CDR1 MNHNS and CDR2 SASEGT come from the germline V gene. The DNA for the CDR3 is TGTGCCAGCAGTGGCACAACAGGCGGAGCTAATGAAAAACTGTTTTTT. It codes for CASSGTTGGANEKLFF.

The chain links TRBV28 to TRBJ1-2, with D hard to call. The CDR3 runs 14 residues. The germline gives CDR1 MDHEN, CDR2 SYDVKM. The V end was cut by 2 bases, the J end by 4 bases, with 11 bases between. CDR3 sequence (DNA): TGTGCCAGCAGTTTAAGTGGGTTTGCCTATGGCTACACCTTC. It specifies CASSLSGFAYGYTF.

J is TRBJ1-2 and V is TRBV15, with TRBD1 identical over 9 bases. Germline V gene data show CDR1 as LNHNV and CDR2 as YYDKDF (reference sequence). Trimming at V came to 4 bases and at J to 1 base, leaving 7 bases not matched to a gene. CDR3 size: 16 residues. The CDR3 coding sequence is TGTGCCACCAGCAACGGGACAGGGACTATTAACTATGGCTACACCTTC. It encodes CATSNGTGTINYGYTF.

Written as DNA, the CDR3 is TGTGCCAGCAGTTACATGGGGGTCCATGGCTATGGCTACACCTTC. Encoded protein: CASSYMGVHGYGYTF. This chain links TRBV6-5 with TRBJ1-2; D is perhaps TRBD1 (5 bases). Trimming removed 2 bases from V and 4 bases from J, with 14 bases in between. CDR1 and CDR2 (germline): MNHEY, SVGAGI. This CDR3 has 15 amino acids.

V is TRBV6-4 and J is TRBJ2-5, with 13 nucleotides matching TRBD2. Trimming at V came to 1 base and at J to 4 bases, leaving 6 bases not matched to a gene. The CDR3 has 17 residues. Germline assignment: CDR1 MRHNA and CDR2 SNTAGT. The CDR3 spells CASSDWGTSGNGETQYF. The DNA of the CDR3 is TGTGCCAGCAGTGACTGGGGGACTAGCGGGAATGGAGAGACCCAGTACTTC.

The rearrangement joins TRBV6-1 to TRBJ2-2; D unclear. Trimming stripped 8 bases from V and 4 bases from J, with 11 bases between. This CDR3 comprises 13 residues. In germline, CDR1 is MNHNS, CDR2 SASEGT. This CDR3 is CASRLASTGELFF. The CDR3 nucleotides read TGTGCCAGCCGACTCGCGTCCACCGGGGAGCTGTTTTTT.

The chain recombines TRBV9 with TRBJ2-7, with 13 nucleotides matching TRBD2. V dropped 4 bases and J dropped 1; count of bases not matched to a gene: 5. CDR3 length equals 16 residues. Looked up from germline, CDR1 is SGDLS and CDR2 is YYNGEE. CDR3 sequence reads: CASSIGTSGDSYEQYF. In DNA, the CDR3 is TGTGCCAGCAGCATCGGGACTAGCGGGGATTCCTACGAGCAGTACTTC.

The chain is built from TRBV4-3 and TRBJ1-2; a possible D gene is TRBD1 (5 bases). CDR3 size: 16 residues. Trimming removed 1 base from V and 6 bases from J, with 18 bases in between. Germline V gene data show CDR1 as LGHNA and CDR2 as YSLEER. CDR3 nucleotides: TGCGCCAGCAGCCAAGGCTTAGGCGCGGGGACGGATGGCTACACCTTC. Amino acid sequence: CASSQGLGAGTDGYTF.

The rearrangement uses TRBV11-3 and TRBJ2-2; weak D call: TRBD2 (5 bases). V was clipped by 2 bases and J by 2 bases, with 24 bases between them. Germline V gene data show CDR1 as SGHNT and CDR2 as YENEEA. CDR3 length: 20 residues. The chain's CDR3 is CASSLQPVLFEGTNTGELFF. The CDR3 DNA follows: TGTGCCAGCAGCTTACAGCCCGTTCTGTTTGAGGGAACTAACACCGGGGAGCTGTTTTTT.

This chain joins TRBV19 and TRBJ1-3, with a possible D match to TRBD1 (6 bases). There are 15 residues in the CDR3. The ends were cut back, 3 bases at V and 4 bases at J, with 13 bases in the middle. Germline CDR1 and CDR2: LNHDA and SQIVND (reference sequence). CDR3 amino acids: CASSIQGNLGNTIYF. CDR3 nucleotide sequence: TGTGCCAGTAGTATCCAGGGGAATCTCGGAAACACCATATATTTT.

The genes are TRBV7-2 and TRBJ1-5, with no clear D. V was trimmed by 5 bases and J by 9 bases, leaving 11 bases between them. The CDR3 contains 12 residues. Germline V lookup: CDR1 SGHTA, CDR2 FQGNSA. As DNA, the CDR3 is TGTGCCAGCAGCCAGTCTGGTGGGCCCCAGCATTTT. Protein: CASSQSGGPQHF.

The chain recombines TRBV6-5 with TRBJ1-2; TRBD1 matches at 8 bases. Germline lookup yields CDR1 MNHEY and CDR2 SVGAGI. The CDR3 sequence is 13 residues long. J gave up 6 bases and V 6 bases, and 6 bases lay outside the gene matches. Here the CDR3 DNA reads TGTGCCAGCAGGACCACCAGGGGGCATGGCTACACCTTC. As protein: CASRTTRGHGYTF.